A single sample is the source of the 25 T cell receptor beta chains below, sequenced in a study of regulatory T cells in long-lasting Graves disease. Arm-PCR of CDR3 regions and iRepertoire HTBI primers were used to build TCR beta libraries. TCRdb ran MiXCR on the multiplex PCR reads and lists one entry per CDR3 protein. The table records more than 350,000 distinct CDR3 sequences, 14% to 15% of them present only once. Time point here: newly diagnosed GD, antithyroid drugs for less than 3 months. The TCR library was made from RNA that had been extracted from PBMCs in TRIzol. These data also formed part of another study, on T cells in Graves' hyperthyroidism and ophthalmopathy.

Sequenced material: peripheral blood mononuclear cells (PBMCs), taken at new diagnosis, from a patient treated with antithyroid drugs. These receptors were collected from a woman aged 30 to 39 with Graves disease.

This chain's CDR3 is CAWDPTHGVRGNTIYF. CDR3 coding DNA: TGTGCCTGGGACCCCACCCACGGGGTACGAGGAAACACCATATATTTT. The chain joins TRBV30 to TRBJ1-3; D not resolved. Trimming removed 5 bases at V and 4 bases at J, with 21 bases between. In germline, CDR1 is GTSNPN, CDR2 SVGIG (reference sequence). The CDR3 runs to 16 residues. Full variable domain (outside the CDR3, taken from reference TRBV30 and TRBJ1-3): SQTIHQWPATLVQPVGSPLSLECTVEGTSNPNLYWYRQAAGRGLQLLFYSVGIGQISSEVPQNLSASRPQDRQFILSSKKLLLSDSGFYLCAWDPTHGVRGNTIYFGEGSWLTVV.

In its sample, this clonotype was seen many times. The V gene is TRBV10-3, the J gene TRBJ2-7; 7 nucleotides agree with TRBD1. Per the germline V gene, CDR1 is ENHRY and CDR2 is SYGVKD. The CDR3 spans 14 residues. V trimming: 4 bases; J trimming: 3 bases; junction bases outside the gene matches: 6. The CDR3 here is CAISGETGNYEQYF. CDR3 DNA sequence: TGTGCCATCAGTGGGGAGACAGGGAACTACGAGCAGTACTTC.

This clonotype was found many times. The junction and the germline gene differ at one end; a read error may be behind it. The chain has TRBV27 and TRBJ2-1; 7 bases match TRBD2. The V gene's germline CDR1 is MNHEY and CDR2 SMNVEV (reference sequence). The CDR3 length is 16 residues. The CDR3: CASSSGTTPSYNEQFF. As DNA, the CDR3 is TGCGCCAGCAGCTCCGGGACTACCCCCTCCTACAATGAGCAGTTCTTC.

This clonotype was seen only a few times. V usage is TRBV19 and J usage is TRBJ2-5; TRBD1 or TRBD2 may be the D gene (5 bases each). From germline, CDR1 is LNHDA and CDR2 SQIVND (reference sequence). The CDR3 extends over 17 amino acids. The V end was cut by 1 base, the J end by 1 base, with 16 bases between. This CDR3 is CASSIGEGRTFQETQYF. The CDR3 nucleotides read TGTGCCAGTAGTATAGGAGAGGGGCGTACATTCCAAGAGACCCAGTACTTC.

In the case of this clonotype: A single base is all that separates this from a far larger clone, so a read error is likely. The chain recombines TRBV7-9 with TRBJ2-1, with 9 bases matching TRBD2. Germline lookup yields CDR1 SEHNR and CDR2 FQNEAQ (reference sequence). CDR3 length: 16 amino acids. V was clipped by 1 base and J by 10 bases; unmatched bases: 11. The CDR3 loop is CASSLGTSGSTYEQFF. In nucleotides, the CDR3 is TGTGCCAGCAGCTTAGGTACTAGCGGGTCAACCTACGAGCAGTTCTTC.

This clonotype has at least ten counts. This chain uses TRBV3-1 with TRBJ1-2, with 7 positions matching TRBD1. The length of the CDR3 is 15 residues. Trimming at V came to 3 bases and at J to 2 bases, leaving 6 bases not matched to a gene. CDR1 is LGHDT and CDR2 is YNNKEL in the germline V gene (reference sequence). The CDR3 DNA follows: TGTGCCAGCAGCCAGGGTTCACAGGGGAACTATGGCTACACCTTC. Translation: CASSQGSQGNYGYTF.

This clonotype was observed many times. CDR3: CASSFGIMPFF. CDR3 coding DNA: TGCGCCAGCAGCTTTGGAATTATGCCTTTCTTT. V is TRBV5-1 and J is TRBJ1-1; D unresolved. In germline, CDR1 is SGHRS, CDR2 YFSETQ. This CDR3 contains 11 residues. V was trimmed by 2 bases and J by 12 bases, leaving 11 bases between them.

The chain employs TRBV7-3 and TRBJ1-2; a possible D gene is TRBD1 (5 bases). Trimming pared 2 bases from V and 2 bases from J, leaving 12 bases between. CDR3 length: 15 amino acids. The germline V gene encodes CDR1 SGHTA and CDR2 FQGTGA. Here the CDR3 reads CASSLRRVRNYGYTF. The CDR3 DNA reads as TGTGCCAGCAGCTTACGCAGGGTTAGAAACTATGGCTACACCTTC.

About this clonotype: A much larger clone differs by one base, so this may be a read error. This chain joins TRBV11-2 and TRBJ2-2, with D uncertain. The CDR3 has 15 residues. Germline values: CDR1 SGHAT, CDR2 FQNNGV. The CDR3 sequence is CVSSLRQASTGELFF. For the CDR3, the DNA is TGTGTCAGCAGCTTACGCCAGGCTTCCACCGGGGAGCTGTTTTTT.

This clonotype occurred many times. The CDR3 protein is CASSEQELQLGEQFF. The DNA for the CDR3 is TGTGCCAGCAGTGAACAGGAACTACAACTGGGTGAGCAGTTCTTC. The chain carries TRBV2 and TRBJ2-1, with D unresolved. V lost 2 bases to trimming and J lost 9 bases, with 17 bases between them. The CDR3 is 15 amino acids. Germline V gives CDR1 SNHLY, CDR2 FYNNEI.

This clonotype has at least ten counts. The CDR3 is CASLLTQGPREQYF. CDR3 nucleotide sequence: TGTGCCAGCCTCCTTACCCAAGGGCCGAGGGAGCAGTACTTC. The J gene is TRBJ2-7, the V gene TRBV2; D is unresolved. Germline V gene sequence: CDR1 SNHLY, CDR2 FYNNEI. V shed 8 bases and J shed 7 bases, with 21 bases lying between them. The CDR3 totals 14 residues. The full variable domain, in which reference TRBV2 and TRBJ2-7 provide the parts outside the CDR3, is EPEVTQTPSHQVTQMGQEVILRCVPISNHLYFYWYRQILGQKVEFLVSFYNNEISEKSEIFDDQFSVERPDGSNFTLKIRSTKLEDSAMYFCASLLTQGPREQYFGPGTRLTVT.

In the case of this clonotype: This sequence may be a read error, since a much larger clone differs from it by one base. The chain joins TRBV5-1 to TRBJ2-5; 11 bases align to TRBD2. Germline values: CDR1 SGHRS, CDR2 YFSETQ. The CDR3 has 16 amino acids. Trimming removed 0 bases from V and 11 bases from J; junction bases left unmatched: 12. The CDR3 sequence: CASSLAILAGEREQYF. In DNA form, the CDR3 reads TGCGCCAGCAGCTTGGCGATACTAGCGGGAGAGAGGGAGCAGTACTTC. Using reference TRBV5-1 and TRBJ2-5 for the parts outside the CDR3, the full variable domain is KAGVTQTPRYLIKTRGQQVTLSCSPISGHRSVSWYQQTPGQGLQFLFEYFSETQRNKGNFPGRFSGRQFSNSRSEMNVSTLELGDSALYLCASSLAILAGEREQYFGPGTRLLVL.

There are a few counts of this clonotype. V usage is TRBV28 and J usage is TRBJ2-5; the match to TRBD2 covers 7 bases. CDR3 length: 12 residues. CDR1 is MDHEN, CDR2 SYDVKM, per germline. J gave up 5 bases and V 10 bases, and 7 bases lay outside the gene matches. The CDR3 loop reads CATDWGGETQYF. CDR3 DNA: TGTGCCACCGACTGGGGGGGGGAGACCCAGTACTTC.

The gene calls are TRBV20-1 and TRBJ2-3; 7 bases are a match to TRBD2. Germline CDR1 is DFQATT and CDR2 is SNEGSKA (reference sequence). Trimming took 3 bases from V and 2 from J; bases not matched to a gene: 2. The CDR3 covers 13 residues. CDR3 region: CSASREDTDTQYF. The CDR3 region has the DNA TGCAGTGCTAGTCGGGAGGACACAGATACGCAGTATTTT.

This clonotype occurred many times. V gene TRBV6-2 or TRBV6-3 combines with J gene TRBJ2-3, with unresolved D. This CDR3 is 14 amino acids long. Between the trimmed V and J ends, which lost 0 bases and 3 bases, there was a span of 7 bases. Per germline, CDR1 MNHEY and CDR2 SVGEGT. In DNA form, the CDR3 reads TGTGCCAGCAGTTACTCCCAGTCGACAGATACGCAGTATTTT. This encodes CASSYSQSTDTQYF.

In the case of this clonotype: A much larger clone lies one base from this, so it may be a read error. CDR3 sequence (DNA): TGTGCCAGCAGTTTAATTACGCGATCCCAGCCCCAGCATTTT. As protein: CASSLITRSQPQHF. The chain couples TRBV27 to TRBJ1-5; the D is unclear. CDR3 length: 14 residues. Germline CDR1 and CDR2: MNHEY and SMNVEV (reference sequence). Trimming pared 2 bases from V and 7 bases from J, leaving 12 bases between.

This clonotype was recorded at least ten times. The genes are TRBV5-1 and TRBJ2-7, with a tentative D call TRBD1 (5 bases). Per the germline V gene, CDR1 is SGHRS and CDR2 is YFSETQ. The length of the CDR3 is 13 residues. Trimming pared 5 bases from V and 5 bases from J, leaving 14 bases between. The CDR3 loop reads CASSLLKGHEQYF. The CDR3 DNA reads as TGCGCCAGCAGTCTTCTCAAGGGGCACGAGCAGTACTTC. Looking up the rest from reference TRBV5-1 and TRBJ2-7 gives the full variable domain: KAGVTQTPRYLIKTRGQQVTLSCSPISGHRSVSWYQQTPGQGLQFLFEYFSETQRNKGNFPGRFSGRQFSNSRSEMNVSTLELGDSALYLCASSLLKGHEQYFGPGTRLTVT.

To note about this clonotype: A much larger clone sits a single nucleotide away, making a read error possible. The J gene is TRBJ1-5, the V gene TRBV2, with D perhaps matching TRBD1 (5 bases). This CDR3 comprises 17 residues. Looked up from germline, CDR1 is SNHLY and CDR2 is FYNNEI. The CDR3 loop reads CASGDRGGGSGNQPQHF. In DNA, the CDR3 is TGTGCCAGCGGTGATCGGGGGGGGGGGAGCGGCAATCAGCCCCAGCATTTT.

This clonotype occurred many times. The CDR3 reads CASSTYRDRGPTIPWNEQFF. Here the CDR3 DNA reads TGTGCCAGCAGCACCTACCGGGACAGGGGGCCGACCATCCCGTGGAATGAGCAGTTCTTC. The rearrangement uses TRBV11-3 and TRBJ2-1; 12 bases line up with TRBD1. The CDR3 has 20 residues. Unmatched junction bases numbered 21, after V lost 5 bases and J lost 7 bases. The germline V gene has CDR1 SGHNT and CDR2 YENEEA.

This clonotype was recorded a few times. V usage is TRBV6-1 and J usage is TRBJ1-2; no definite D call. Germline lookup yields CDR1 MNHNS and CDR2 SASEGT. The length of the CDR3 is 13 residues. The CDR3 DNA is TGTGCTACCCGAGGGAACGGGAACTATGGCTACACCTTC. Its protein product is CATRGNGNYGYTF.

The rearrangement uses TRBV6-1 and TRBJ2-7, with 12 bases lining up with TRBD2. The ends lost 7 bases at V and 3 bases at J; junction bases unmatched: 16. CDR3 size: 18 residues. Germline V gene sequence: CDR1 MNHNS, CDR2 SASEGT. CDR3 sequence reads: CASTSPGLAGRRSYEQYF. Here the CDR3 DNA reads TGTGCCAGCACAAGCCCGGGACTAGCGGGCCGGAGAAGCTACGAGCAGTACTTC.

Ten or more counts support this clonotype. CDR3 in amino acids: CSADQGRVDGYTF. Here the CDR3 DNA reads TGCAGTGCTGATCAGGGGAGGGTCGATGGCTACACCTTC. The chain has TRBV20-1 and TRBJ1-2; D is possibly TRBD1 (6 bases). CDR1 and CDR2 from the germline V gene are DFQATT and SNEGSKA (reference sequence). This CDR3 region has 13 residues. V was cut by 5 bases and J by 6 bases, with 16 bases left in between.

This clonotype was observed at least ten times. This chain joins TRBV24-1 and TRBJ2-3; a possible D gene is TRBD2 (6 bases). From germline, CDR1 is KGHDR and CDR2 SFDVKD. This CDR3 region has 17 residues. The V end lost 3 bases, the J end lost 5 bases, and 20 bases lay between the germline ends. The CDR3 sequence: CATSDLTSGPKGDTQYF. The CDR3, as DNA: TGTGCCACCAGTGATCTAACAAGCGGGCCAAAGGGAGATACGCAGTATTTT.

About this clonotype itself: A much more abundant neighbour one base away suggests this may be a read error. This chain uses TRBV4-1 with TRBJ2-7, with 8 bases fitting TRBD2. With 1 base clipped from V and 2 bases from J, the junction kept 10 bases outside the gene matches. CDR1 MGHRA and CDR2 YSYEKL come from the germline V gene. The CDR3 length is 17 residues. The CDR3 DNA follows: TGCGCCAGCAGCCAAGGTTCAAAAGGGACTAGGACCTACGAGCAGTACTTC. Translation: CASSQGSKGTRTYEQYF.

In this sample, this clonotype turned up many times. The rearrangement links TRBV6-1 to TRBJ1-1, with a tentative D call TRBD1 (5 bases). Trimming took 3 bases from V and 5 from J, leaving 13 bases between them. Looked up from germline, CDR1 is MNHNS and CDR2 is SASEGT. The CDR3 spans 14 residues. The CDR3 sequence: CASSELQGSTEAFF. CDR3 nucleotide sequence: TGTGCCAGCAGTGAGCTCCAGGGAAGTACTGAAGCTTTCTTT.